This T cell receptor beta chain was sequenced in a study of T cell changes during pregnancy in multiple sclerosis. Germline lookup yields CDR1 MDHEN and CDR2 SYDVKM. This CDR3 is built from 14 residues. V shed 1 base, J shed 8 bases, and the junction held 5 bases outside the gene matches. Assay: immunoSEQ multiplex PCR; the TCRdb copy retains only in-frame clones and omits some. The repertoire holds about 100,000 clones, with 80% to 95% as singletons. The TCR sequence derives from a female donor with multiple sclerosis, enrolled in a pregnancy study. The sample in question was peripheral blood, obtained after pregnancy. The rearrangement uses TRBV28 and TRBJ1-2; 9 bases line up with TRBD1. The CDR3 sequence: CASSLSLDRGGYTF. CDR3 DNA: TGTGCCAGCAGTTTATCCCTGGACAGGGGAGGCTACACCTTC.